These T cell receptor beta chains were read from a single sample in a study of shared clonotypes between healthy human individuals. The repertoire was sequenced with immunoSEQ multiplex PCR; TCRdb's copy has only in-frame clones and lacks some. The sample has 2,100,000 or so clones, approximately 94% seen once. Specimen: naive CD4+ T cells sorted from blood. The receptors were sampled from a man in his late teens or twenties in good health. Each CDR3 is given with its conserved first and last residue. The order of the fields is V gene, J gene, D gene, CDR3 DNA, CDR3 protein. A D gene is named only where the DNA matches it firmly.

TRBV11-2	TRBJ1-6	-	TGTGCCAGCAGCTTAGATCAACTTAATTCACCCCTCCACTTT	CASSLDQLNSPLHF
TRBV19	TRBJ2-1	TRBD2	TGTGCCAGTTCTATCGGGAGGGACAATGAGCAGTTCTTC	CASSIGRDNEQFF
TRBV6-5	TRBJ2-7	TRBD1	TGTGCCAGCACCCGTGGACAGGGGTACGAGCAGTACTTC	CASTRGQGYEQYF
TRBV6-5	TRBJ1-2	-	TGTGCCAGCAGAATGGCCAGCGATAACTATGGCTACACCTTC	CASRMASDNYGYTF
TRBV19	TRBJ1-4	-	TGTGCCAGTAGTAAAAGGGCCGCCAACCTCCAGAATAATGAAAAACTGTTTTTT	CASSKRAANLQNNEKLFF
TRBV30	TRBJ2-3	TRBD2	TGTGCCTGGAGTGGGGGCCGGCTAGCGGGAGTACCAGATACGCAGTATTTT	CAWSGGRLAGVPDTQYF
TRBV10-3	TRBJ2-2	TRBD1	TGTGCCATCAGTGGGAGGAGCGGGACAGGGGTGTTTTTT	CAISGRSGTGVFF
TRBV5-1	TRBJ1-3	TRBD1	TGCGCCAGCAGCCGACAGGGGACAGGGAACTCTGGAAACACCATATATTTT	CASSRQGTGNSGNTIYF
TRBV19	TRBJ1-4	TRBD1	TGTGCCAGTAGTAGACAGGGGGCCTATAATGAAAAACTGTTTTTT	CASSRQGAYNEKLFF
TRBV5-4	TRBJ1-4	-	TGTGCCAGCAGCTTGAGCGGAAGTGAAAAACTGTTTTTT	CASSLSGSEKLFF